A selection of T cell receptor beta chains follows, all from one sample in a study of blood T cell repertoires in COVID-19. Repertoires were generated with immunoSEQ multiplex PCR, while TCRdb's copy carries only in-frame clones and drops some. The sample carries 100,000 to 150,000 clones, roughly four fifths recorded once. The sample comprised peripheral blood. All receptors derive from a woman aged 50 to 65 with acute or convalescent COVID-19. Each CDR3 is given with its conserved first and last residue. D genes are given only for firm matches. The listing skips clone size in some rows; elsewhere it reads once, few, many or a size class.

v_gene: TRBV5-1
j_gene: TRBJ1-2
abundance: NA
d_gene: NA
CDR3aa: CASSLGDIGGYGYTF
CDR3nt: TGCGCCAGCAGCTTGGGGGACATAGGTGGATATGGCTACACCTTC

v_gene: TRBV2
j_gene: TRBJ1-5
abundance: NA
d_gene: TRBD1
CDR3aa: CASSGDRVPYQPQHF
CDR3nt: TGTGCCAGCAGTGGCGACAGGGTCCCCTATCAGCCCCAGCATTTT

v_gene: TRBV7-9
j_gene: TRBJ2-1
abundance: NA
d_gene: NA
CDR3aa: CASVGGTYNEQFF
CDR3nt: TGTGCCAGCGTCGGGGGTACCTACAATGAGCAGTTCTTC

v_gene: TRBV7-3
j_gene: TRBJ1-1
abundance: NA
d_gene: TRBD1
CDR3aa: CASSSGTVLAEAFF
CDR3nt: TGTGCCAGCAGCTCCGGGACAGTGTTGGCTGAAGCTTTCTTT

v_gene: TRBV5-4
j_gene: TRBJ2-7
abundance: few
d_gene: TRBD2
CDR3aa: CASSETSGSYEQYF
CDR3nt: TGTGCCAGCAGCGAGACTAGCGGGAGCTACGAGCAGTACTTC

v_gene: TRBV4-1
j_gene: TRBJ2-1
abundance: NA
d_gene: NA
CDR3aa: CASSQGMARTLNNEQFF
CDR3nt: TGCGCCAGCAGCCAAGGGATGGCCCGGACTTTAAACAATGAGCAGTTCTTC

v_gene: TRBV5-1
j_gene: TRBJ1-1
abundance: NA
d_gene: NA
CDR3aa: CASSLGGGRAFF
CDR3nt: TGCGCCAGCAGCTTGGGAGGAGGGCGAGCTTTCTTT

v_gene: TRBV2
j_gene: TRBJ2-5
abundance: NA
d_gene: NA
CDR3aa: CASSGYQAQETQYF
CDR3nt: TGTGCCAGCAGTGGGTATCAGGCCCAAGAGACCCAGTACTTC

v_gene: TRBV19
j_gene: TRBJ2-3
abundance: NA
d_gene: NA
CDR3aa: CASATRDIYTDTQYF
CDR3nt: TGTGCCAGTGCCACCAGGGACATCTACACAGATACGCAGTATTTT

v_gene: TRBV5-3
j_gene: TRBJ1-3
abundance: NA
d_gene: NA
CDR3aa: CARSFGTGGNTIYF
CDR3nt: TGTGCCAGAAGCTTCGGTACAGGGGGAAACACCATATATTTT

v_gene: TRBV5-1
j_gene: TRBJ1-1
abundance: few
d_gene: NA
CDR3aa: CASSLSAGADTEAFF
CDR3nt: TGCGCCAGCAGCTTATCTGCGGGCGCGGACACTGAAGCTTTCTTT

v_gene: TRBV3-1/TRBV3-2
j_gene: TRBJ1-2
abundance: NA
d_gene: NA
CDR3aa: CASSQVQGSNYGYTF
CDR3nt: TGTGCCAGCAGCCAAGTCCAGGGATCTAACTATGGCTACACCTTC

v_gene: TRBV4-2
j_gene: TRBJ2-5
abundance: once
d_gene: NA
CDR3aa: CASSQDWEGGGETQYF
CDR3nt: TGTGCCAGCAGCCAAGATTGGGAGGGGGGCGGCGAGACCCAGTACTTC

v_gene: TRBV7-8
j_gene: TRBJ2-4
abundance: NA
d_gene: NA
CDR3aa: CASSLARFQGRKNIQYF
CDR3nt: TGTGCCAGCAGCTTAGCGCGTTTTCAGGGGCGAAAAAACATTCAGTACTTC

v_gene: TRBV3-1/TRBV3-2
j_gene: TRBJ2-1
abundance: NA
d_gene: NA
CDR3aa: CASSEVGGNEQFF
CDR3nt: TGTGCCAGCAGCGAGGTCGGGGGAAATGAGCAGTTCTTC

v_gene: TRBV30
j_gene: TRBJ1-3
abundance: NA
d_gene: NA
CDR3aa: CAWTGGGVGNTIYF
CDR3nt: TGTGCCTGGACCGGGGGAGGAGTTGGAAACACCATATATTTT

v_gene: TRBV5-1
j_gene: TRBJ1-1
abundance: few
d_gene: TRBD1
CDR3aa: CASRPHRGLNTEAFF
CDR3nt: TGCGCCAGCAGGCCTCACAGGGGTTTGAACACTGAAGCTTTCTTT

v_gene: TRBV6-1
j_gene: TRBJ2-3
abundance: NA
d_gene: TRBD2
CDR3aa: CASSDRTSGGHTQYF
CDR3nt: TGTGCCAGCAGTGACCGGACTAGCGGGGGACATACGCAGTATTTT

v_gene: TRBV10-2
j_gene: TRBJ1-1
abundance: NA
d_gene: NA
CDR3aa: CASSENTGTSTFF
CDR3nt: TGCGCCAGCAGTGAGAATACCGGGACATCTACTTTCTTT

v_gene: TRBV5-1
j_gene: TRBJ2-7
abundance: NA
d_gene: TRBD2
CDR3aa: CASSLGLAGNYEQYF
CDR3nt: TGCGCCAGCAGCTTGGGATTAGCGGGGAACTACGAGCAGTACTTC

v_gene: TRBV11-3
j_gene: TRBJ2-7
abundance: NA
d_gene: TRBD1
CDR3aa: CASSFTGVGEQYF
CDR3nt: TGTGCCAGCAGCTTTACAGGGGTTGGGGAGCAGTACTTC

v_gene: TRBV3-1/TRBV3-2
j_gene: TRBJ1-4
abundance: NA
d_gene: NA
CDR3aa: CASSQRLQANEKLFF
CDR3nt: TGTGCCAGCAGCCAACGATTACAGGCGAATGAAAAACTGTTTTTT

v_gene: TRBV6-5
j_gene: TRBJ2-7
abundance: NA
d_gene: NA
CDR3aa: CASSAQGGVYEQYF
CDR3nt: TGTGCCAGCAGCGCACAGGGAGGGGTATACGAGCAGTACTTC

v_gene: TRBV7-9
j_gene: TRBJ1-3
abundance: NA
d_gene: NA
CDR3aa: CASRPPGEGTSGNTIYF
CDR3nt: TGTGCCAGCAGGCCACCTGGGGAGGGCACCTCTGGAAACACCATATATTTT

v_gene: TRBV27
j_gene: TRBJ1-4
abundance: few
d_gene: TRBD1
CDR3aa: CASSGTTGGKLFF
CDR3nt: TGTGCCAGCAGTGGAACGACAGGGGGAAAACTGTTTTTT

v_gene: TRBV6-5
j_gene: TRBJ2-7
abundance: NA
d_gene: NA
CDR3aa: CASSLTFRRGPLEQYF
CDR3nt: TGTGCCAGCAGTTTGACCTTTAGAAGGGGCCCCCTCGAGCAGTACTTC

v_gene: TRBV10-1
j_gene: TRBJ2-3
abundance: NA
d_gene: NA
CDR3aa: CASRDGLSDTQYF
CDR3nt: TGCGCCAGCAGGGACGGACTTTCAGATACGCAGTATTTT